This TCR beta chain was captured by sequencing in a study of blood T cell repertoires in COVID-19. The overall study: In each case, the material was cDNA or gDNA derived from T cells, B-cell-depleted T cells, or PBMCs.

This clone was detected once. CDR1 is ENHRY and CDR2 is SYGVKD in the germline V gene. V lost 5 bases, J lost 0 bases, and 5 bases stayed unmatched. The CDR3 loop spans 17 amino acids. Profiled with immunoSEQ multiplex PCR; TCRdb holds only in-frame clones, not every one. This sample carries around 300,000 clones, approximately 85% of them seen once, and the ten largest clones take about 11%. This sequence joins TRBV10-3 and TRBJ2-5, with 14 bases lining up with TRBD2. The TCR comes from a woman in her seventies with acute or convalescent COVID-19. Sequenced sample: peripheral blood. DNA of the CDR3: TGTGCCATCAGTCCGGGACTAGCGGGGGAAAACCAAGAGACCCAGTACTTC. Protein product: CAISPGLAGENQETQYF.